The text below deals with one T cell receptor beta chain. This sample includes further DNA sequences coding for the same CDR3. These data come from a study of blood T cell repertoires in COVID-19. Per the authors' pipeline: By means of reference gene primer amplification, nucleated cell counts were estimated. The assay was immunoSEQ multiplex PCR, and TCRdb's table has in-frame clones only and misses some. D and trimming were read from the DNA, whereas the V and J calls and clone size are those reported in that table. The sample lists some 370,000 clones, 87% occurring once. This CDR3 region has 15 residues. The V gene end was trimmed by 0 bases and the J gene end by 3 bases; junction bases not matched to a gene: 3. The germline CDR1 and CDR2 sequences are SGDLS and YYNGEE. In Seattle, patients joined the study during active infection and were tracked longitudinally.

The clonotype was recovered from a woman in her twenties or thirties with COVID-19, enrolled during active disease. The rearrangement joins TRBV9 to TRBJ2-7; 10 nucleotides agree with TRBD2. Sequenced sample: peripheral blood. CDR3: CASSVGLAGGYEQYF. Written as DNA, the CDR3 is TGTGCCAGCAGCGTAGGGTTAGCGGGAGGCTACGAGCAGTACTTC.